Each of the 24 T cell receptor beta chains below was sequenced from the same sample in a study of cytomegalovirus exposure and HLA in healthy donors. Method: immunoSEQ multiplex PCR; TCRdb's copy keeps in-frame clones and lacks some. The sample holds 150,000 to 200,000 clones, about 81% seen once. Sequencing used PBMCs. The receptors were gathered from a woman in her twenties or thirties in good health and CMV-seronegative.

This clone was picked up one time. This chain joins TRBV6-5 and TRBJ2-7; TRBD2 aligns across 9 bases. CDR1 is MNHEY, CDR2 SVGAGI, per germline. After removal of 6 bases from V and 2 bases from J, the junction contained 2 bases not matched to a gene. The CDR3 is 13 residues long. Written as DNA, the CDR3 is TGTGCCAGCAGCGAGCGGGAGGCCTACGAGCAGTACTTC. Amino acid sequence: CASSEREAYEQYF.

CDR3 loop: CASGQGIGYEQYF. CDR3 bases: TGTGCCAGCGGACAGGGTATCGGCTACGAGCAGTACTTC. The chain employs TRBV6-6 and TRBJ2-7; 8 bases match TRBD1. Germline V gene lookup returns CDR1 MNHNY and CDR2 SVGAGI (reference sequence). V lost 8 bases and J lost 3; bases outside the gene matches: 6. The CDR3 has 13 residues.

The gene calls are TRBV27 and TRBJ1-5, with 10 bases that match TRBD1. J gave up 3 bases and V 2 bases, and 10 bases lay outside the gene matches. Germline CDR1 reads MNHEY; CDR2 reads SMNVEV (reference sequence). This CDR3 is built from 18 residues. CDR3 bases: TGTGCCAGCAGTTTACGGTGGTTGGGACAGGGGATCAATCAGCCCCAGCATTTT. This codes for CASSLRWLGQGINQPQHF.

The J gene is TRBJ1-2, the V gene TRBV6-5; the match to TRBD1 covers 7 bases. From germline, CDR1 is MNHEY and CDR2 SVGAGI. Trimming took 5 bases from V and 6 from J; bases not matched to a gene: 9. CDR3 length: 14 residues. The CDR3 here is CASSHADREDGYTF. CDR3 DNA sequence: TGTGCCAGCAGTCACGCCGACAGGGAGGATGGCTACACCTTC.

This chain connects TRBV30 to TRBJ1-4; 8 nucleotides align to TRBD1. Trimming cost V 5 bases and J 0 bases; bases outside gene matches: 5. Germline lookup yields CDR1 GTSNPN and CDR2 SVGIG (reference sequence). This CDR3 is 15 amino acids long. The CDR3 loop reads CAWGGQATTNEKLFF. CDR3 coding DNA: TGTGCCTGGGGGGGACAGGCAACAACTAATGAAAAACTGTTTTTT. The full variable domain, rest sourced from reference TRBV30 and TRBJ1-4, is SQTIHQWPATLVQPVGSPLSLECTVEGTSNPNLYWYRQAAGRGLQLLFYSVGIGQISSEVPQNLSASRPQDRQFILSSKKLLLSDSGFYLCAWGGQATTNEKLFFGSGTQLSVL.

The rearrangement uses TRBV5-1 and TRBJ1-1, with 7 bases identical to TRBD1. The CDR3 extends over 13 amino acids. Germline CDR1 and CDR2: SGHRS and YFSETQ. After removal of 3 bases from V and 5 bases from J, the junction contained 4 bases not matched to a gene. CDR3 DNA: TGCGCCAGCAGCTGGGACAGAGTAACTGAAGCTTTCTTT. It specifies CASSWDRVTEAFF.

V gene TRBV30 combines with J gene TRBJ1-5, with a weak D call TRBD1 (6 bases). CDR3 size: 13 residues. Trimming took off 5 bases at V and 4 bases at J, with 12 bases between the two ends. The germline CDR1 and CDR2 sequences are GTSNPN and SVGIG (reference sequence). CDR3 amino acids: CAWSEGGNQPQHF. The CDR3 nucleotides read TGTGCCTGGTCCGAGGGGGGGAATCAGCCCCAGCATTTT. The entire variable domain, with the rest obtained from reference TRBV30 and TRBJ1-5, is as follows: SQTIHQWPATLVQPVGSPLSLECTVEGTSNPNLYWYRQAAGRGLQLLFYSVGIGQISSEVPQNLSASRPQDRQFILSSKKLLLSDSGFYLCAWSEGGNQPQHFGDGTRLSIL.

The chain has TRBV4-1 and TRBJ2-1; a weak D match, TRBD2 (6 bases). V gave up 4 bases and J gave up 4 bases, with 8 bases separating them. The CDR3 length is 13 residues. CDR1 and CDR2 (germline): MGHRA, YSYEKL. The CDR3 coding sequence is TGCGCCAGCAGCCTTGGACTATACAATGAGCAGTTCTTC. It specifies CASSLGLYNEQFF.

The J gene is TRBJ1-1, the V gene TRBV9; D might be TRBD1 (5 bases). Germline values: CDR1 SGDLS, CDR2 YYNGEE. V was pared by 3 bases and J by 0 bases, with 15 bases between. This CDR3 spans 16 amino acids. The CDR3 DNA follows: TGTGCCAGCAGCGCCCTACCCGGGGGGATGAACACTGAAGCTTTCTTT. It yields the protein CASSALPGGMNTEAFF. The full variable domain, completed using reference TRBV9 and TRBJ1-1, is DSGVTQTPKHLITATGQRVTLRCSPRSGDLSVYWYQQSLDQGLQFLIQYYNGEERAKGNILERFSAQQFPDLHSELNLSSLELGDSALYFCASSALPGGMNTEAFFGQGTRLTVV.

V and J are TRBV27 and TRBJ1-1; a possible D gene is TRBD1 (6 bases). V was shortened by 4 bases and J by 11 bases, with 11 bases between the two germline ends. CDR1 and CDR2 from the germline V gene are MNHEY and SMNVEV (reference sequence). The CDR3 has 11 amino acids. CDR3 nucleotide sequence: TGTGCCAGCAGTTCCGGGACAATGGCTTTCTTT. It encodes CASSSGTMAFF.

The rearrangement links TRBV5-1 to TRBJ1-2, with 10 bases identical to TRBD1. The CDR3 has 14 amino acids. Looked up from germline, CDR1 is SGHRS and CDR2 is YFSETQ. The V and J ends lost 3 bases and 1 base, in that order; junction bases with no gene match: 0. CDR3 region: CASSWDRGNYGYTF. The CDR3 bases are TGCGCCAGCAGCTGGGACAGGGGTAACTATGGCTACACCTTC.

The rearrangement uses TRBV27 and TRBJ2-1; no clear D. From germline, CDR1 is MNHEY and CDR2 SMNVEV (reference sequence). V lost 2 bases, J lost 2 bases, and 10 bases lay in between. The CDR3 is made up of 15 amino acids. The CDR3 loop is CASSLTHGTYNEQFF. CDR3 in DNA: TGTGCCAGCAGTTTAACCCATGGCACCTACAATGAGCAGTTCTTC.

The chain recombines TRBV2 with TRBJ1-1; tentatively, D is TRBD1 (6 bases). Germline V gives CDR1 SNHLY, CDR2 FYNNEI. The V end was cut by 10 bases, the J end by 1 base, with 13 bases between. The CDR3 is 13 amino acids. CDR3 nucleotides: TGTGCCACCAAGTCGGGACAGAACACTGAAGCTTTCTTT. Amino acids: CATKSGQNTEAFF. Complete variable domain (other parts from reference TRBV2 and TRBJ1-1): EPEVTQTPSHQVTQMGQEVILRCVPISNHLYFYWYRQILGQKVEFLVSFYNNEISEKSEIFDDQFSVERPDGSNFTLKIRSTKLEDSAMYFCATKSGQNTEAFFGQGTRLTVV.

In this sample, this clone turned up once. The rearrangement joins TRBV7-3 to TRBJ1-1; D is unresolved. The V end lost 3 bases, the J end lost 0 bases, and 8 bases lay between the germline ends. CDR3 length: 14 residues. The germline gives CDR1 SGHTA, CDR2 FQGTGA. CDR3 nucleotide sequence: TGTGCCAGCAGCTTTGCAGGCCTGAACACTGAAGCTTTCTTT. Its protein product is CASSFAGLNTEAFF.

This chain uses TRBV10-1 with TRBJ2-1; TRBD1 might be the D (6 bases). CDR3 length equals 15 residues. Trimming took off 5 bases at V and 5 bases at J, with 16 bases between the two ends. Per germline, CDR1 WNHNN and CDR2 SYGVQD (reference sequence). The CDR3 region has the DNA TGCGCCAGCAGTTCGGGGCCAGGGGTGAACAATGAGCAGTTCTTC. Translation: CASSSGPGVNNEQFF.

This chain connects TRBV5-1 to TRBJ1-5, with D unresolved. The CDR3 is 17 amino acids. Trimming removed 0 bases from V and 0 bases from J, with 13 bases in between. Germline CDR1 reads SGHRS; CDR2 reads YFSETQ. The CDR3 bases are TGCGCCAGCAGCTTGGCTATCGTCGGGAATAGCAATCAGCCCCAGCATTTT. Amino acid sequence: CASSLAIVGNSNQPQHF.

This rearrangement joins TRBV7-9 to TRBJ1-2; 7 bases line up with TRBD1. The CDR3 contains 15 residues. V gave up 0 bases and J gave up 2 bases; unmatched junction bases: 3. Germline CDR1 is SEHNR and CDR2 is FQNEAQ (reference sequence). CDR3 residues: CASSLAQGGNYGYTF. CDR3 coding DNA: TGTGCCAGCAGCTTAGCGCAGGGGGGAAACTATGGCTACACCTTC.

DNA for the CDR3: TGTGCCAGCAGGAGGGGGGCGGGAGGGCCCTACAATGAGCAGTTCTTC. Protein product: CASRRGAGGPYNEQFF. This chain uses TRBV2 with TRBJ2-1, with TRBD2 matching over 9 bases. Per germline, CDR1 SNHLY and CDR2 FYNNEI. The J segment lost 2 bases and the V segment lost 6 bases, leaving 8 bases of the junction unmatched. The CDR3 is 16 amino acids.

V is TRBV5-4 and J is TRBJ2-7; a weak D match, TRBD2 (6 bases). The CDR3 has 14 amino acids. V was clipped by 2 bases and J by 3 bases, with 12 bases between them. Germline V gene data show CDR1 as SGHNT and CDR2 as YYREEE (reference sequence). The CDR3 protein is CASSFSKGLYEQYF. The CDR3 DNA follows: TGTGCCAGCAGCTTTAGTAAGGGACTCTACGAGCAGTACTTC.

This clone occurred once. This sequence joins TRBV21-1 and TRBJ2-7; TRBD2 reflects the table's D call only, with no check against the DNA. TRBV21-1 counts as a pseudogene. The CDR3 length is 19 residues. As DNA, the CDR3 is TGTGCCAGCAGCAAAGTTTTCGGAACTTTGAGACTGCCGCCCTACGAGCAGTACTTC. Its translation is CASSKVFGTLRLPPYEQYF.

The rearrangement uses TRBV27 and TRBJ1-2; D may be TRBD1 (5 bases). Per the germline V gene, CDR1 is MNHEY and CDR2 is SMNVEV (reference sequence). This CDR3 comprises 14 residues. Trimming left V 5 bases short and J 4 bases short, with 14 bases between. CDR3: CASSPTWGTYGYTF. In DNA, the CDR3 is TGTGCCAGCAGTCCGACCTGGGGCACCTATGGCTACACCTTC.

This clone was observed once. This chain joins TRBV6-5 and TRBJ1-1; TRBD1 matches 12 bases. CDR3 length equals 15 residues. The germline CDR1 and CDR2 sequences are MNHEY and SVGAGI. Trimming removed 6 bases from V and 3 bases from J; junction bases left unmatched: 5. The CDR3 coding sequence is TGTGCCAGCAGGGGACAGGGGGCGGGGGACACTGAAGCTTTCTTT. Its protein product is CASRGQGAGDTEAFF.

For this clone: One junction end disagrees with the germline gene, perhaps due to a read error. V and J are TRBV27 and TRBJ1-4; D is perhaps TRBD1 (5 bases). CDR1 and CDR2 from the germline V gene are MNHEY and SMNVEV (reference sequence). The CDR3 length is 13 residues. The CDR3 region is CASSLQGGERLFF. The CDR3 coding sequence is TGTGCCAGCAGTTTACAGGGAGGAGAAAGACTGTTTTTT.

The chain recombines TRBV19 with TRBJ1-5; 8 bases are shared with TRBD1. This CDR3 is 13 amino acids long. The V gene end was trimmed by 4 bases and the J gene end by 5 bases; junction bases not matched to a gene: 1. Germline CDR1 reads LNHDA; CDR2 reads SQIVND (reference sequence). CDR3 DNA: TGTGCCAGTAGTACAGGGGGCGATCAGCCCCAGCATTTT. Translated, it gives CASSTGGDQPQHF.